One sample yielded the 24 T cell receptor beta chains listed below, sequenced in a study of Graves' ophthalmopathy and Graves' hyperthyroidism listed by TCRdb under 2018. Sequencing was carried out with an Illumina HiSeq 2000. TCR beta CDR3 regions were amplified from RNA transcripts for repertoire sequencing. The first round of RT-PCR was done with HTBI primers and the Qiagen OneStep RT-PCR kit, and was followed by a second round of multiplex PCR, then size selection and purification. Clones were called with MiXCR by TCRdb after fastp trimmed the public reads at Q25, and only in-frame beta chains were retained. CDR3 protein sequences are deduplicated, and each keeps its most common genes and DNA. The sample table records 600,000 to 650,000 distinct CDR3 sequences; about a fifth of these occur just once. The ten largest make up approximately 6.9% of the sample. The sample consisted of peripheral blood. These TCRs come from a woman aged 18 to 35 with stable Graves' hyperthyroidism. Some clones in this sample may be carry-over from other donors' samples. Donor details come from another sample of the same person, matched by shared clones.

There are many counts of this clonotype. This rearrangement joins TRBV5-1 to TRBJ1-1; tentatively, D is TRBD1 (6 bases). V was pared by 4 bases and J by 1 base, with 11 bases between. This CDR3 has 14 residues. The V gene's germline CDR1 is SGHRS and CDR2 YFSETQ. The CDR3 is CASSKGQPNTEAFF. The CDR3 nucleotides are TGCGCCAGCAGCAAAGGACAGCCGAACACTGAAGCTTTCTTT.

This clonotype occurred many times. The chain's CDR3 is CASIVTGGFTEAFF. The CDR3 DNA reads TGTGCCAGCATCGTGACAGGGGGTTTTACTGAAGCTTTCTTT. The chain links TRBV7-9 to TRBJ1-1; 9 positions agree with TRBD1. In germline, CDR1 is SEHNR, CDR2 FQNEAQ (reference sequence). CDR3 size: 14 residues. Losses at the gene ends were 7 bases for V and 5 bases for J; bases not matched to a gene: 8.

Regarding this clonotype: Sequence at one end of the junction differs from germline and may be a read error. The CDR3 DNA reads TGTGCCAACAGTGAAGGTGGGGGCTATGAGCCCCAGCATTTT. Translating it yields CANSEGGGYEPQHF. This chain joins TRBV6-1 and TRBJ1-5, with a tentative D call TRBD1 (6 bases). Germline V gene data show CDR1 as MNHNS and CDR2 as SASEGT. The CDR3 has 14 amino acids.

This clonotype has a count of ten or more. The rearrangement joins TRBV6-5 to TRBJ1-1; D not certain. This CDR3 has 15 amino acids. The germline gives CDR1 MNHEY, CDR2 SVGAGI. The V gene lost 1 base and the J gene lost 3 bases, with 12 bases spanning the gap. CDR3 protein: CASSYLGGRDTEAFF. CDR3 sequence (DNA): TGTGCCAGCAGTTACTTAGGAGGAAGGGACACTGAAGCTTTCTTT.

The J gene is TRBJ2-7, the V gene TRBV19; no clear D gene. V was clipped by 1 base and J by 7 bases, with 14 bases between them. The CDR3 extends over 14 amino acids. Germline assignment: CDR1 LNHDA and CDR2 SQIVND (reference sequence). The CDR3 spells CASSIVGSASEQYF. CDR3 nucleotides: TGTGCCAGTAGTATAGTTGGGTCAGCGTCGGAGCAGTACTTC.

This clonotype was seen many times. Here the CDR3 omits its conserved ending phenylalanine or tryptophan, so a read error is the likely source. The gene calls are TRBV6-2 or TRBV6-3 and TRBJ1-1; no firm D call. Germline CDR1 is MNHEY and CDR2 is SVGEGT. The CDR3 has 14 amino acids. V was trimmed by 2 bases and J by 0 bases, leaving 7 bases between them. CDR3 coding DNA: TGTGCCAGCAGTTACCTGGGTATGAACACTGAAGCTTTCCTT. Its translation: CASSYLGMNTEAFL.

This clonotype was observed many times. The rearrangement links TRBV28 to TRBJ2-7; TRBD1 agrees at 9 bases. V gave up 4 bases and J gave up 4 bases; unmatched junction bases: 11. The germline gives CDR1 MDHEN, CDR2 SYDVKM. The CDR3 length is 16 residues. DNA for the CDR3: TGTGCCAGCAGTTCCCCCGGGACAGGGTTAATTTACGAGCAGTACTTC. Protein: CASSSPGTGLIYEQYF.

The chain joins TRBV6-1 to TRBJ1-2; TRBD1 might be the D (5 bases). Deletions cut 2 bases from V and 5 bases from J, with 15 bases between. There are 15 residues in the CDR3. Per the germline V gene, CDR1 is MNHNS and CDR2 is SASEGT. The CDR3 is CASSETLGTTYGYTF. The DNA of the CDR3 is TGTGCCAGCAGTGAAACCCTCGGGACTACATATGGCTACACCTTC.

The rearrangement uses TRBV29-1 and TRBJ2-7, with D perhaps TRBD2 (7 bases). The V end lost 3 bases, the J end lost 5 bases, and 17 bases lay between the germline ends. The CDR3 is 14 amino acids. Germline V gene lookup returns CDR1 SQVTM and CDR2 ANQGSEA. CDR3 sequence: CSVDVGGRGNEQYF. CDR3 DNA: TGCAGCGTTGATGTGGGTGGGAGGGGGAACGAGCAGTACTTC.

This clonotype was observed many times. V and J are TRBV28 and TRBJ2-4; D is tentatively TRBD1 or TRBD2 (5 bases each). The CDR3 is made up of 15 amino acids. Deletions cut 7 bases from V and 4 bases from J, with 17 bases between. Germline lookup yields CDR1 MDHEN and CDR2 SYDVKM. Here the CDR3 reads CASILGTPGKNIQYF. The DNA of the CDR3 is TGTGCCAGCATCCTTGGGACCCCCGGTAAAAACATTCAGTACTTC.

This clonotype was detected only a few times. This chain joins TRBV4-1 and TRBJ1-1; D gene ambiguous. The CDR3 is 16 amino acids. Germline V lookup: CDR1 MGHRA, CDR2 YSYEKL. Trimming shortened V by 1 base and J by 3 bases, and 15 bases separated the two germline ends. CDR3 nucleotides: TGCGCCAGCAGCCAAGGGTCAGGAGGATTTCACACTGAAGCTTTCTTT. Its translation is CASSQGSGGFHTEAFF.

This clonotype was recorded many times. This chain joins TRBV13 and TRBJ2-7; the match to TRBD2 covers 7 bases. Trimming at V came to 3 bases and at J to 3 bases, leaving 8 bases not matched to a gene. Germline loops: CDR1 PRHDT, CDR2 FYEKMQ (reference sequence). This CDR3 has 15 amino acids. The CDR3 DNA reads as TGTGCCAGCAGCTTTGGTACTAGCGAGGGCTACGAGCAGTACTTC. Translating it yields CASSFGTSEGYEQYF. Full variable domain (outside the CDR3, taken from reference TRBV13 and TRBJ2-7): AAGVIQSPRHLIKEKRETATLKCYPIPRHDTVYWYQQGPGQDPQFLISFYEKMQSDKGSIPDRFSAQQFSDYHSELNMSSLELGDSALYFCASSFGTSEGYEQYFGPGTRLTVT.

The sample holds many counts of this clonotype. This chain connects TRBV5-6 to TRBJ1-2; D is perhaps TRBD1 (5 bases). V lost 2 bases and J lost 8, with 16 bases in between. Germline V gives CDR1 SGHDT, CDR2 YYEEEE. CDR3 length: 14 amino acids. The CDR3 bases are TGTGCCAGCAGCTTCCGCGGACAAGGGATCGGCTACACCTTC. Translation gives CASSFRGQGIGYTF.

V is TRBV12-3 or TRBV12-4 and J is TRBJ1-5; unclear D gene. The CDR3 is 13 residues long. V shed 5 bases and J shed 0 bases, with 5 bases lying between them. This CDR3 reads CASSRLSNQPQHF. Written as DNA, the CDR3 is TGTGCCAGCAGTAGGCTTAGCAATCAGCCCCAGCATTTT.

This clonotype has a count of ten or more. The chain recombines TRBV6-5 with TRBJ1-6; D is unclear. Trimming left V 0 bases short and J 0 bases short, with 6 bases between. Per the germline V gene, CDR1 is MNHEY and CDR2 is SVGAGI. This CDR3 region has 16 residues. The CDR3 nucleotides read TGTGCCAGCAGTTACTCAATGAGCTCCTATAATTCACCCCTCCACTTT. Translated, it gives CASSYSMSSYNSPLHF.

This clonotype was counted many times. The chain links TRBV4-1 to TRBJ1-2, with D perhaps TRBD1 (6 bases). The CDR3 is made up of 15 amino acids. The germline V gene has CDR1 MGHRA and CDR2 YSYEKL. V lost 6 bases to trimming and J lost 4 bases, with 18 bases between them. Here the CDR3 DNA reads TGCGCCAGCAGTCAAAACCGGGACATACTCTATGGCTACACCTTC. Translated, it gives CASSQNRDILYGYTF.

This clonotype showed up just a few times. CDR3 coding DNA: TGTGCCAGCAGTCTGGGACAAACTCCAACCTACGAGCAGTACTTC. It translates to CASSLGQTPTYEQYF. The chain couples TRBV28 to TRBJ2-7; D is possibly TRBD1 (6 bases). The CDR3 consists of 15 residues. Germline V gene lookup returns CDR1 MDHEN and CDR2 SYDVKM. Trimming took 5 bases from V and 2 from J, leaving 16 bases between them.

This clonotype was detected ten times or more. V and J are TRBV3-1 and TRBJ1-5; D possibly corresponds to TRBD1 (5 bases). This CDR3 is 16 amino acids long. V was shortened by 1 base and J by 7 bases, with 17 bases between the two germline ends. Germline V gene sequence: CDR1 LGHDT, CDR2 YNNKEL (reference sequence). The CDR3 nucleotides are TGTGCCAGCAGCCAAGGGGGGGGAGGGGCATGGCAGCCCCAGCATTTT. Encoded protein: CASSQGGGGAWQPQHF.

This clonotype qualifies as medium-sized (0.01 to 0.1%). This chain connects TRBV6-5 to TRBJ2-5, with 7 bases that match TRBD2. Germline V CDR1 and CDR2: MNHEY, SVGAGI. This CDR3 contains 13 residues. The trim removed 5 bases at V and 0 bases at J, leaving 0 bases unmatched. In DNA form, the CDR3 reads TGTGCCAGCAGTAGCGGGAACCAAGAGACCCAGTACTTC. Residues: CASSSGNQETQYF.

This clonotype occurred many times. The chain has TRBV6-1 and TRBJ1-5; D possibly corresponds to TRBD1 (6 bases). V was trimmed by 10 bases and J by 5 bases, leaving 15 bases between them. Per the germline V gene, CDR1 is MNHNS and CDR2 is SASEGT. This CDR3 region has 13 residues. This CDR3 reads CATRDKLYQPQHF. DNA of the CDR3: TGTGCCACCCGGGACAAACTTTATCAGCCCCAGCATTTT.

Ten or more counts support this clonotype. The chain has TRBV19 and TRBJ1-2; tentatively, D is TRBD1 (5 bases). The V gene lost 3 bases and the J gene lost 3 bases, with 14 bases spanning the gap. The CDR3 spans 15 residues. Germline V gene lookup returns CDR1 LNHDA and CDR2 SQIVND (reference sequence). The CDR3 loop is CASSMPGHGDYGYTF. In DNA form, the CDR3 reads TGTGCCAGTAGTATGCCCGGACACGGGGACTATGGCTACACCTTC.

This clonotype was observed a few times. The chain is built from TRBV6-1 and TRBJ2-5, with D perhaps matching TRBD2 (5 bases). The length of the CDR3 is 14 residues. CDR1 and CDR2 (germline): MNHNS, SASEGT. Deletions cut 2 bases from V and 6 bases from J, with 13 bases between. The CDR3 region has the DNA TGTGCCAGCAGTGAAAGTAAGGAGGTGAAGACCCAGTACTTC. Its protein is CASSESKEVKTQYF.

This clonotype was seen ten or more times. The chain links TRBV4-1 to TRBJ1-1; D ambiguous. Trimming pared 0 bases from V and 9 bases from J, leaving 5 bases between. This CDR3 has 11 amino acids. Germline loops: CDR1 MGHRA, CDR2 YSYEKL. CDR3 DNA: TGCGCCAGCAGCCAAGACAGGAAAGCTTTCTTT. It is translated as CASSQDRKAFF.

The rearrangement uses TRBV29-1 and TRBJ1-2; D gene ambiguous. V was pared by 3 bases and J by 4 bases, with 6 bases between. There are 11 residues in the CDR3. Per germline, CDR1 SQVTM and CDR2 ANQGSEA. The CDR3 coding sequence is TGCAGCGTTGACGGGGTCTATGGCTACACCTTC. It yields the protein CSVDGVYGYTF.